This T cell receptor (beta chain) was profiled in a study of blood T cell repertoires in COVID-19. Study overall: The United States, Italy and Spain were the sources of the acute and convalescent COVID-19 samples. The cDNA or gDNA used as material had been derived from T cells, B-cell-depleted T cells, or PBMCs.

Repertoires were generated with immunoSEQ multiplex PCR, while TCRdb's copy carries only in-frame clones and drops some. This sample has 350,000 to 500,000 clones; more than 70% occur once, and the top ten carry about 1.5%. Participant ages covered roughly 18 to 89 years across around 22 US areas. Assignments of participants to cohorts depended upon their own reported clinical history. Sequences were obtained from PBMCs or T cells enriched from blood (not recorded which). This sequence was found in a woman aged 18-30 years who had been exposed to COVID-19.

The CDR3 sequence: CASRPQGFPYEQYF. CDR3 sequence (DNA): TGTGCCAGCAGGCCCCAGGGGTTCCCCTACGAGCAGTACTTC. J is TRBJ2-7 and V is TRBV6-5, with D tentatively TRBD1 (6 bases). Germline values: CDR1 MNHEY, CDR2 SVGAGI. Trimming took 6 bases from V and 2 from J, leaving 14 bases between them. The CDR3 has 14 amino acids.